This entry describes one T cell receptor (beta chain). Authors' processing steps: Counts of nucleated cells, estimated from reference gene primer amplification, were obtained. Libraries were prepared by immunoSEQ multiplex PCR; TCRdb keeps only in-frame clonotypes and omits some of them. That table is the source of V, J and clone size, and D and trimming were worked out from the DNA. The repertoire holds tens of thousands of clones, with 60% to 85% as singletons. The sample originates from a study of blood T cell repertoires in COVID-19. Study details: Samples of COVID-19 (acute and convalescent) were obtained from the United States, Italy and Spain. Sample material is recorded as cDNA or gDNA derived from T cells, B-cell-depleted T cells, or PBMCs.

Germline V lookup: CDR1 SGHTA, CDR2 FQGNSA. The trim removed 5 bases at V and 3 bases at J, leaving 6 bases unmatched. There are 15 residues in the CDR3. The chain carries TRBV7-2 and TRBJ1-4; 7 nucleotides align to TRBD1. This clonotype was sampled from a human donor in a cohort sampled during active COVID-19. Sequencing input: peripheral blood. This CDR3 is CASSLNRGANEKLFF. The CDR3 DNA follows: TGTGCCAGCAGCCTCAACAGGGGCGCTAATGAAAAACTGTTTTTT. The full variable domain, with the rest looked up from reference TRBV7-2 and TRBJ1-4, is GAGVSQSPSNKVTEKGKDVELRCDPISGHTALYWYRQSLGQGLEFLIYFQGNSAPDKSGLPSDRFSAERTGGSVSTLTIQRTQQEDSAVYLCASSLNRGANEKLFFGSGTQLSVL.